Detailed here is one TCR beta chain. Its specificity is not known. Primers included in the PCR were 60 Vbeta and 13 Jbeta primers. Clones were sequenced by immunoSEQ multiplex PCR, and TCRdb holds only the in-frame ones, with some missing. The table includes around 200,000 clones, around two thirds detected once. This CDR3 comprises 14 residues. The V gene's germline CDR1 is LNHDA and CDR2 SQIVND (reference sequence). The V and J ends lost 10 bases and 2 bases respectively, with 14 bases between them. This sample is drawn from a study of cytomegalovirus exposure and HLA in healthy donors. Broader study findings: Generally TCR sequences proved uncommon, though certain public TCRs appeared in numerous donors. Confirmation was obtained in vitro that a few CMV-associated chains are specific for CMV antigens. Earlier analysis found most TCR beta V segments productive about 87% or about 30% of the time.

The clonotype originates from a man in his forties in good health and CMV-seronegative. The rearrangement links TRBV19 to TRBJ1-4, with D maybe TRBD1 (5 bases). Specimen: PBMCs. The CDR3 loop reads CAISQGRTNEKLFF. In nucleotides, the CDR3 is TGTGCCATATCGCAGGGTAGGACTAATGAAAAACTGTTTTTT.